This T cell receptor beta chain was documented in a study of blood T cell repertoires in COVID-19. Study overall: Sources were T cells, B-cell-depleted T cells, or PBMCs; the material itself was cDNA or gDNA.

The CDR3 has 13 amino acids. V lost 3 bases, J lost 4 bases, and 9 bases lay in between. Generated by immunoSEQ multiplex PCR, the TCRdb table keeps only in-frame clones and is missing some. The table records nearly 400,000 clones, nearly 90% of them present only once. The chain couples TRBV12-3 or TRBV12-4 to TRBJ1-2; D ambiguous. The sequenced sample consisted of PBMCs or T cells enriched from blood (not recorded which). The TCR sequence derives from a woman aged 25 to 39 who had recovered from COVID-19. CDR3 sequence reads: CASSLRGPYGYTF. The CDR3 DNA sequence: TGTGCCAGCAGTTTGAGAGGTCCCTATGGCTACACCTTC.